This section outlines one T cell receptor (beta chain) sequence together with its context. V lost 11 bases, J lost 4 bases, and 8 bases stayed unmatched. The CDR3 runs to 13 residues. The germline V gene has CDR1 LNHDA and CDR2 SQIVND (reference sequence). Among the patients, none had received any treatment before thyroid surgery. Through MiXCR, TCRdb re-clonotyped the PCR reads. The sample lists tens of thousands of clones, around 12% seen once, with around 10% in the top ten. The sample belongs to a study of metastatic and nonmetastatic thyroid tumors. The source is a female donor with papillary thyroid cancer or a benign thyroid nodule (not recorded which). Some clones in this sample may be carry-over from other donors' samples. This chain links TRBV19 with TRBJ1-5; TRBD1 matches at 7 bases. The sample was tumor tissue. The CDR3 protein is CASRRGQNQPQHF. DNA of the CDR3: TGTGCCTCCAGAAGGGGGCAAAATCAGCCCCAGCATTTT. Filled out from reference TRBV19 and TRBJ1-5, the complete variable domain reads DGGITQSPKYLFRKEGQNVTLSCEQNLNHDAMYWYRQDPGQGLRLIYYSQIVNDFQKGDIAEGYSVSREKKESFPLTVTSAQKNPTAFYLCASRRGQNQPQHFGDGTRLSIL.